Each of the 2 T cell receptor beta chains below was sequenced from the same sample in a study of T cell changes during pregnancy in multiple sclerosis. The protocol was immunoSEQ multiplex PCR, while the TCRdb copy is restricted to in-frame clones and leaves out a portion. The sample lists approximately 88,000 clones; 90% to 95% were seen once. Sequencing was performed on peripheral blood, taken in the first trimester of pregnancy. These receptors all come from a female donor with multiple sclerosis, enrolled in a pregnancy study.

The chain couples TRBV10-2 to TRBJ2-7; 10 positions agree with TRBD1. This CDR3 region has 13 residues. CDR1 and CDR2 (germline): WSHSY, SAAADI. The V segment lost 6 bases and the J segment 6 bases; nucleotides outside the gene matches: 5. DNA of the CDR3: TGCGCCAGCAGGGGGACAGGGGCTGGCGAGCAGTACTTC. Translated, it gives CASRGTGAGEQYF.

The V and J genes are TRBV7-6 and TRBJ1-6; the D is unclear. Deletions cut 1 base from V and 0 bases from J, with 22 bases between. CDR1 and CDR2 from the germline V gene are SGHVS and FNYEAQ. The CDR3 runs 21 residues. In DNA, the CDR3 is TGTGCCAGCAGCTTAGTCGATCTATTTGGCACTCGGGGCTCCTATAATTCACCCCTCCACTTT. The encoded protein is CASSLVDLFGTRGSYNSPLHF.